These 29 T cell receptor beta chains came from one sample sequenced in a study of CD8 T cells in Susac syndrome. A quantity of about 0.5 to 1 ug RNA underwent reverse transcription using random hexamers. TCRdb re-analysed the immunoSEQ multiplex PCR reads in MiXCR, keeping a single row per CDR3 protein. This sample has approximately 200,000 distinct CDR3 sequences, with 92% found just once. Sequencing used CD8+ T cells from PBMCs. The source is a human donor with multiple sclerosis.

The chain is built from TRBV15 and TRBJ2-7, with D perhaps TRBD2 (5 bases). Germline CDR1 LNHNV, CDR2 YYDKDF (reference sequence). The CDR3 is 14 residues long. Trimming stripped 4 bases from V and 0 bases from J, with 10 bases between. CDR3 sequence reads: CATSNKRSSYEQYF. CDR3 DNA: TGTGCCACCAGCAACAAGCGGAGCTCCTACGAGCAGTACTTC. Looking up the rest from reference TRBV15 and TRBJ2-7 gives the full variable domain: DAMVIQNPRYQVTQFGKPVTLSCSQTLNHNVMYWYQQKSSQAPKLLFHYYDKDFNNEADTPDNFQSRRPNTSFCFLDIRSPGLGDTAMYLCATSNKRSSYEQYFGPGTRLTVT.

The chain links TRBV19 to TRBJ1-1, with no clear D. Trimming removed 9 bases at V and 8 bases at J, with 10 bases between. The CDR3 covers 10 residues. Germline V gene data show CDR1 as LNHDA and CDR2 as SQIVND (reference sequence). For the CDR3, the DNA is TGTGCCAGCTGGGGAATCGAAGCTTTCTTT. Translating gives CASWGIEAFF.

The J gene is TRBJ2-1, the V gene TRBV4-1, with 8 bases aligning to TRBD2. V lost 5 bases to trimming and J lost 6 bases; unmatched junction nucleotides: 12. The length of the CDR3 is 16 residues. The germline gives CDR1 MGHRA, CDR2 YSYEKL. This chain's CDR3 is CASSAIAGRNPNEQFF. DNA for the CDR3: TGCGCCAGCAGCGCTATAGCGGGGAGGAATCCCAATGAGCAGTTCTTC.

The chain carries TRBV19 and TRBJ1-2; 7 nucleotides line up with TRBD1. Trimming cost V 3 bases and J 2 bases; bases outside gene matches: 12. The CDR3 is 17 residues long. CDR1 and CDR2 from the germline V gene are LNHDA and SQIVND (reference sequence). CDR3 sequence: CASSIAGQSGPNYGYTF. CDR3 nucleotides: TGTGCCAGTAGTATCGCGGGACAGTCTGGTCCCAACTATGGCTACACCTTC.

This clonotype showed up just once. The V and J genes are TRBV6-5 and TRBJ2-3, with TRBD1 matching over 8 bases. The CDR3 loop spans 15 amino acids. Trimming removed 4 bases from V and 3 bases from J; junction bases left unmatched: 6. Germline CDR1 reads MNHEY; CDR2 reads SVGAGI. The chain's CDR3 is CASSSQTGETDTQYF. CDR3 DNA sequence: TGTGCCAGCAGTTCCCAGACAGGGGAGACAGATACGCAGTATTTT.

The V call is TRBV11-2, the J call TRBJ1-6; D is ambiguous. The CDR3 covers 16 residues. Germline-derived CDR1 and CDR2 are SGHAT and FQNNGV. Trimming left V 3 bases short and J 7 bases short, with 16 bases between. CDR3 nucleotide sequence: TGTGCCAGCAGCTTTAGCCAGAATATAAGGAATTCACCCCTCCACTTT. Translated: CASSFSQNIRNSPLHF.

V usage is TRBV30 and J usage is TRBJ2-7; 8 nucleotides match TRBD1. This CDR3 has 13 amino acids. Per germline, CDR1 GTSNPN and CDR2 SVGIG (reference sequence). V was pared by 2 bases and J by 7 bases, with 7 bases of the junction left unmatched. The CDR3 sequence: CAWSLAGGDEQYF. Here the CDR3 DNA reads TGTGCCTGGAGTCTGGCAGGGGGCGATGAGCAGTACTTC.

The chain employs TRBV4-1 and TRBJ2-5; D possibly corresponds to TRBD1 (5 bases). The length of the CDR3 is 13 residues. The V end lost 1 base, the J end lost 4 bases, and 7 bases lay between the germline ends. Germline V gene lookup returns CDR1 MGHRA and CDR2 YSYEKL. CDR3 DNA sequence: TGCGCCAGCAGCCAAGTGGGGCGAGAGACCCAGTACTTC. Translation gives CASSQVGRETQYF.

This chain joins TRBV12-3 or TRBV12-4 and TRBJ2-1, with 9 bases aligning to TRBD2. J was trimmed by 4 bases and V by 2 bases; bases with no gene match: 15. The CDR3 totals 19 residues. The CDR3: CASSLYPTSGANYYNEQFF. CDR3 nucleotide sequence: TGTGCCAGCAGTTTATACCCGACTAGCGGAGCCAACTATTACAATGAGCAGTTCTTC.

This chain uses TRBV28 with TRBJ2-7; D gene ambiguous. Trimming cost V 5 bases and J 4 bases, with 15 bases left between them. Germline V gene sequence: CDR1 MDHEN, CDR2 SYDVKM. The CDR3 covers 14 residues. The CDR3 is CASSPLADLYEQYF. The DNA for the CDR3 is TGTGCCAGCAGTCCCCTTGCGGACCTTTACGAGCAGTACTTC. Using reference TRBV28 and TRBJ2-7 for the parts outside the CDR3, the full variable domain is DVKVTQSSRYLVKRTGEKVFLECVQDMDHENMFWYRQDPGLGLRLIYFSYDVKMKEKGDIPEGYSVSREKKERFSLILESASTNQTSMYLCASSPLADLYEQYFGPGTRLTVT.

The chain is built from TRBV20-1 and TRBJ2-1; TRBD2 might be the D (6 bases). Per the germline V gene, CDR1 is DFQATT and CDR2 is SNEGSKA (reference sequence). The CDR3 consists of 11 residues. V was trimmed by 6 bases and J by 7 bases, leaving 10 bases between them. This chain's CDR3 is CSAVEGNEQFF. CDR3 DNA sequence: TGCAGTGCGGTGGAGGGAAATGAGCAGTTCTTC.

The chain recombines TRBV4-3 with TRBJ2-3, with D perhaps given as TRBD1 or TRBD2 (5 bases each). The V gene's germline CDR1 is LGHNA and CDR2 YSLEER. Between the trimmed V and J ends, which lost 0 bases and 5 bases, there was a span of 18 bases. CDR3 length: 17 residues. The CDR3 sequence: CASSQEPGPTLGDTQYF. In nucleotides, the CDR3 is TGCGCCAGCAGCCAAGAACCGGGACCGACTCTTGGAGATACGCAGTATTTT.

The chain uses TRBV20-1 and TRBJ2-7, with 7 bases matching TRBD1. V lost 7 bases to trimming and J lost 0 bases; unmatched junction nucleotides: 3. CDR1 DFQATT and CDR2 SNEGSKA come from the germline V gene (reference sequence). The CDR3 is made up of 12 amino acids. In nucleotides, the CDR3 is TGCAGTGGACAGGGAACCTCCTACGAGCAGTACTTC. This translates into CSGQGTSYEQYF.

This clonotype showed up just once. V gene TRBV3-1 combines with J gene TRBJ2-2; D ambiguous. The V gene lost 3 bases and the J gene lost 6 bases, with 17 bases spanning the gap. There are 16 residues in the CDR3. Per germline, CDR1 LGHDT and CDR2 YNNKEL (reference sequence). DNA for the CDR3: TGTGCCAGCAGCCAGGAATCGGAGACGTTCCCCGGGGAGCTGTTTTTT. Its translation: CASSQESETFPGELFF.

The J gene is TRBJ2-5, the V gene TRBV7-8; 7 nucleotides align to TRBD1. The junction had 10 bases not matched to a gene; V was cut back by 5 bases and J by 4 bases. CDR3 size: 15 residues. Germline-derived CDR1 and CDR2 are SGHVS and FQNEAQ. The DNA of the CDR3 is TGTGCCAGCAGCCATCGAACAGGGGTGCGAGAGACCCAGTACTTC. Its translation is CASSHRTGVRETQYF.

This chain connects TRBV9 to TRBJ2-7; maybe TRBD2 (5 bases). Germline assignment: CDR1 SGDLS and CDR2 YYNGEE. The CDR3 runs to 14 residues. Trimming removed 0 bases at V and 2 bases at J, with 9 bases between. The CDR3 is CASSVAAGTYEQYF. In nucleotides, the CDR3 is TGTGCCAGCAGCGTAGCTGCGGGCACCTACGAGCAGTACTTC.

The V call is TRBV10-3, the J call TRBJ2-2; D is unresolved. The CDR3 consists of 13 residues. Trimming cost V 6 bases and J 4 bases, with 9 bases left between them. The germline CDR1 and CDR2 sequences are ENHRY and SYGVKD. In DNA, the CDR3 is TGTGCCATCAGAGCCAGAGTCACCGGGGAGCTGTTTTTT. This translates into CAIRARVTGELFF.

The chain recombines TRBV4-1 with TRBJ1-5; tentative D call: TRBD1 (5 bases). The length of the CDR3 is 15 residues. From germline, CDR1 is MGHRA and CDR2 YSYEKL. Trimming shortened V by 0 bases and J by 6 bases, and 12 bases separated the two germline ends. The DNA of the CDR3 is TGCGCCAGCAGCCAAGAGCCAGGGTCGACTCAGCCCCAGCATTTT. Translating it yields CASSQEPGSTQPQHF.

This rearrangement joins TRBV2 to TRBJ2-1, with 9 positions matching TRBD2. This CDR3 has 16 residues. Trimming at V came to 0 bases and at J to 8 bases, leaving 8 bases not matched to a gene. Germline values: CDR1 SNHLY, CDR2 FYNNEI. The CDR3 DNA is TGTGCCAGCAGTGAAGCTGAAGCGGGGGGCTCCTATGAGCAGTTCTTC. It yields the protein CASSEAEAGGSYEQFF.

V is TRBV5-7 and J is TRBJ2-2, with D tentatively TRBD1 or TRBD2 (6 bases each). Being an ORF, TRBV5-7 has a function that is uncertain. V dropped 7 bases and J dropped 0 bases, with 13 bases sitting between them. The length of the CDR3 is 15 residues. CDR3 bases: TGTGCCAGCCGGGGGCGCCGATCGAACACCGGGGAGCTGTTTTTT. Translating it yields CASRGRRSNTGELFF.

This chain connects TRBV12-3 or TRBV12-4 to TRBJ1-6, with D unresolved. The CDR3 runs to 14 residues. V lost 5 bases, J lost 8 bases, and 13 bases lay in between. CDR3 sequence reads: CASSPQSEDSPLHF. The CDR3 region has the DNA TGTGCCAGCAGTCCTCAGTCCGAAGATTCACCCCTCCACTTT.

For the CDR3, the DNA is TGTGCCACCAGCAGAGGGGCCCAGGAGACCCAGTACTTC. Translation: CATSRGAQETQYF. The J gene is TRBJ2-5, the V gene TRBV15; D gene ambiguous. The CDR3 has 13 amino acids. Germline CDR1 LNHNV, CDR2 YYDKDF (reference sequence). V shed 1 base and J shed 5 bases, with 8 bases lying between them.

This clonotype was found a few times. The chain joins TRBV7-2 to TRBJ1-4; D gene unclear. Germline CDR1 SGHTA, CDR2 FQGNSA. Trimming cost V 6 bases and J 0 bases, with 17 bases left between them. The length of the CDR3 is 17 residues. The CDR3 sequence: CASSFPLKGSTNEKLFF. The CDR3 DNA sequence: TGTGCCAGCAGTTTTCCTTTAAAGGGATCAACTAATGAAAAACTGTTTTTT.

Written as DNA, the CDR3 is TGTGCCAGTAGGGTCGTGGGGTGGGGCGCAGATACGCAGTATTTT. Protein sequence: CASRVVGWGADTQYF. The rearrangement uses TRBV19 and TRBJ2-3; tentatively, D is TRBD1 (5 bases). Germline V gene sequence: CDR1 LNHDA, CDR2 SQIVND (reference sequence). The V end was cut by 6 bases, the J end by 4 bases, with 17 bases between. The CDR3 loop spans 15 amino acids.

Notes on this clonotype: This CDR3 is missing its conserved last phenylalanine or tryptophan, likely due to a read error. The chain uses TRBV6-5 and TRBJ1-5; D gene ambiguous. V was trimmed by 0 bases and J by 7 bases, leaving 10 bases between them. The CDR3 has 14 residues. The germline CDR1 and CDR2 sequences are MNHEY and SVGAGI. The CDR3 DNA reads TGTGCCAGCAGTTACTCGGGTTGGGCGCAGCCCCAGCATTCT. Its protein is CASSYSGWAQPQHS.

The rearrangement uses TRBV5-6 and TRBJ2-1, with 11 bases fitting TRBD2. Germline lookup yields CDR1 SGHDT and CDR2 YYEEEE. The CDR3 covers 16 residues. The V segment lost 4 bases and the J segment 6 bases; nucleotides outside the gene matches: 9. CDR3 amino acids: CASSLIGTSGVNEQFF. Here the CDR3 DNA reads TGTGCCAGCAGCCTCATCGGGACTAGCGGAGTCAATGAGCAGTTCTTC.

This chain connects TRBV7-8 to TRBJ2-1, with D uncertain. The CDR3 covers 15 residues. CDR1 and CDR2 from the germline V gene are SGHVS and FQNEAQ. Trimming took 5 bases from V and 8 from J, leaving 19 bases between them. The CDR3 DNA follows: TGTGCCAGCAGCCTCTCTTTATCCTCCAAGGATGAGCAGTTCTTC. This gives the protein CASSLSLSSKDEQFF.

This rearrangement joins TRBV5-4 to TRBJ2-3, with unresolved D. Germline values: CDR1 SGHNT, CDR2 YYREEE (reference sequence). The length of the CDR3 is 16 residues. Trimming removed 3 bases at V and 6 bases at J, with 20 bases between. The CDR3 region is CASSYTTLTRWDTQYF. The CDR3 DNA follows: TGTGCCAGCAGCTACACGACCCTGACCCGCTGGGATACGCAGTATTTT.

In DNA, the CDR3 is TGTGCCAGCAGTCCTAGGACGTGGGGAGTGGCTTTCTTT. Translation: CASSPRTWGVAFF. The V call is TRBV12-3 or TRBV12-4, the J call TRBJ1-1; D remains unclear. V was pared by 5 bases and J by 11 bases, with 18 bases between. The CDR3 loop spans 13 amino acids.